The clone carrying this TCR beta chain has only a few counts. CDR1 is MDHEN and CDR2 is SYDVKM in the germline V gene. The CDR3 spans 12 residues. Trimming cost V 3 bases and J 4 bases, with 4 bases left between them. This sample is drawn from a study of blood T cell repertoires in COVID-19. Study context: In each case, the material was cDNA or gDNA derived from T cells, B-cell-depleted T cells, or PBMCs.

How the authors handled the data: Nucleated cell counts were estimated from reference gene primer amplification. The protocol was immunoSEQ multiplex PCR, while the TCRdb copy is restricted to in-frame clones and leaves out a portion. V, J and clone size derive from that table, while D and trimming were established from the DNA sequence. The sample has 310,000 or so clones; 90% to 95% are singletons. This TCR was sampled from a woman in her 30s with COVID-19, enrolled during active disease. The gene calls are TRBV28 and TRBJ1-5, with D unclear. The sequencing sample was made of peripheral blood. The CDR3 here is CASSFRNQPQHF. In nucleotides, the CDR3 is TGTGCCAGCAGTTTTAGAAATCAGCCCCAGCATTTT.